These 28 T cell receptor beta chains share one sample of origin, sequenced in a study of T cell repertoires in MIS-A myocarditis. Libraries were prepared by immunoSEQ multiplex PCR; TCRdb keeps only in-frame clonotypes and omits some of them. The sample shows roughly 5,000 clones, roughly 74% of them seen only once. The source material was interventricular septum heart tissue obtained at autopsy. The receptors shown here come from a young man with fulminant myocarditis from multisystem inflammatory syndrome in adults (MIS-A) after COVID-19.

This clone was found a few times. The chain carries TRBV7-8 and TRBJ2-3, with D possibly matching TRBD1 (5 bases). This CDR3 is 13 amino acids long. V was shortened by 1 base and J by 5 bases, with 7 bases between the two germline ends. The V gene's germline CDR1 is SGHVS and CDR2 FQNEAQ. In DNA, the CDR3 is TGTGCCAGCAGCTTAGACAGGAGAGATACGCAGTATTTT. Its translation: CASSLDRRDTQYF. The full variable domain, its missing parts supplied by reference TRBV7-8 and TRBJ2-3, is GAGVSQSPRYKVAKRGQDVALRCDPISGHVSLFWYQQALGQGPEFLTYFQNEAQLDKSGLPSDRFFAERPEGSVSTLKIQRTQQEDSAVYLCASSLDRRDTQYFGPGTRLTVL.

The chain carries TRBV28 and TRBJ1-1, with D maybe TRBD1 (6 bases). The CDR3 has 14 residues. Per the germline V gene, CDR1 is MDHEN and CDR2 is SYDVKM. The ends were cut back, 3 bases at V and 0 bases at J, with 8 bases in the middle. The CDR3 DNA reads TGTGCCAGCAGTTTCACAGGGCTGAACACTGAAGCTTTCTTT. Residues: CASSFTGLNTEAFF.

This clone showed up just a few times. The V call is TRBV5-4, the J call TRBJ2-7; 7 positions agree with TRBD2. The CDR3 loop spans 14 amino acids. CDR1 is SGHNT and CDR2 is YYREEE in the germline V gene (reference sequence). With 7 bases clipped from V and 3 bases from J, the junction kept 10 bases outside the gene matches. The CDR3, as DNA: TGTGCCAGCTCCACCGGGACTAACATCTACGAGCAGTACTTC. Amino acid sequence: CASSTGTNIYEQYF.

This rearrangement joins TRBV4-1 to TRBJ2-3; 9 bases are shared with TRBD1. From germline, CDR1 is MGHRA and CDR2 YSYEKL. The CDR3 runs to 16 residues. Unmatched junction bases numbered 5, after V lost 4 bases and J lost 0 bases. CDR3 region: CASSRGTGTSTDTQYF. CDR3 nucleotide sequence: TGCGCCAGCAGCCGGGGGACAGGGACTAGCACAGATACGCAGTATTTT.

Turning to this clone: Relative to the germline gene, one junction end is altered; a read error may explain this. The chain has TRBV7-2 and TRBJ2-6; TRBD1 is a possible D gene (5 bases). CDR1 and CDR2 (germline): SGHTA, FQGNSA. The length of the CDR3 is 15 residues. The CDR3 coding sequence is TGTGCCAGCAGCCGCCTGACAGCTGGAGCCAACGTCCTGACTTTC. This gives the protein CASSRLTAGANVLTF.

V is TRBV4-2 and J is TRBJ2-7, with D possibly matching TRBD1 (7 bases). The CDR3 has 17 amino acids. CDR1 and CDR2 (germline): LGHNA, YNFKEQ. V lost 2 bases to trimming and J lost 1 base, with 18 bases between them. For the CDR3, the DNA is TGTGCCAGCAGCCAACTCCCCGGGGGACAGTTATCCTACGAGCAGTACTTC. This translates into CASSQLPGGQLSYEQYF.

This clone was seen a few times. This chain links TRBV5-4 with TRBJ2-7, with a possible D match to TRBD1 (6 bases). Trimming took off 2 bases at V and 5 bases at J, with 11 bases between the two ends. CDR3 length: 13 residues. Germline CDR1 is SGHNT and CDR2 is YYREEE (reference sequence). The CDR3 sequence: CASSFAGVDEQYF. As DNA, the CDR3 is TGTGCCAGCAGCTTCGCAGGGGTGGACGAGCAGTACTTC.

The V and J genes are TRBV7-9 and TRBJ1-4; D is ambiguous. V was shortened by 1 base and J by 2 bases, with 11 bases between the two germline ends. This CDR3 has 16 residues. CDR1 and CDR2 (germline): SEHNR, FQNEAQ (reference sequence). The CDR3 sequence is CASSLDPSGTNEKLFF. CDR3 nucleotides: TGTGCCAGCAGCTTAGACCCTTCGGGGACTAATGAAAAACTGTTTTTT.

This chain uses TRBV20-1 with TRBJ1-2, with D hard to call. Trimming pared 8 bases from V and 2 bases from J, leaving 0 bases between. Germline values: CDR1 DFQATT, CDR2 SNEGSKA (reference sequence). CDR3 length: 8 residues. CDR3 coding DNA: TGCAGTAACTATGGCTACACCTTC. It is translated as CSNYGYTF.

The chain has TRBV4-1 and TRBJ2-1, with TRBD2 matching 12 bases. Germline V gene lookup returns CDR1 MGHRA and CDR2 YSYEKL. The CDR3 runs to 17 residues. The V gene end was trimmed by 4 bases and the J gene end by 6 bases; junction bases not matched to a gene: 10. The CDR3: CASSRTPGTSGFNEQFF. The CDR3 DNA reads as TGCGCCAGCAGCCGAACACCCGGGACTAGCGGGTTCAATGAGCAGTTCTTC.

The gene calls are TRBV18 and TRBJ2-2; TRBD2 matches at 8 bases. The V gene's germline CDR1 is KGHSH and CDR2 LQKENI. J was trimmed by 7 bases and V by 2 bases; bases with no gene match: 12. The length of the CDR3 is 17 residues. The CDR3 sequence is CASSPSGSGSGNGELFF. DNA of the CDR3: TGTGCCAGCTCACCATCAGGAAGCGGGAGCGGGAACGGGGAGCTGTTTTTT. The variable domain in full, with the rest retrieved from reference TRBV18 and TRBJ2-2, is NAGVMQNPRHLVRRRGQEARLRCSPMKGHSHVYWYRQLPEEGLKFMVYLQKENIIDESGMPKERFSAEFPKEGPSILRIQQVVRGDSAAYFCASSPSGSGSGNGELFFGEGSRLTVL.

The V call is TRBV7-8, the J call TRBJ2-7; perhaps D is TRBD1 or TRBD2 (5 bases each). Germline values: CDR1 SGHVS, CDR2 FQNEAQ. Trimming took off 5 bases at V and 2 bases at J, with 13 bases between the two ends. The CDR3 has 14 amino acids. The CDR3 bases are TGTGCCAGCAGCCGGGACCGATTAACCTACGAGCAGTACTTC. This translates into CASSRDRLTYEQYF.

This chain uses TRBV5-4 with TRBJ2-3; the D is unclear. The CDR3 is 14 residues long. Trimming took 4 bases from V and 2 from J, leaving 11 bases between them. CDR1 SGHNT and CDR2 YYREEE come from the germline V gene (reference sequence). The CDR3 here is CASSRPGYTDTQYF. The CDR3 DNA sequence: TGTGCCAGCAGCCGACCAGGATACACAGATACGCAGTATTTT. The full variable domain, rest sourced from reference TRBV5-4 and TRBJ2-3, is ETGVTQSPTHLIKTRGQQVTLRCSSQSGHNTVSWYQQALGQGPQFIFQYYREEENGRGNFPPRFSGLQFPNYSSELNVNALELDDSALYLCASSRPGYTDTQYFGPGTRLTVL.

J is TRBJ1-1 and V is TRBV4-2; unclear D gene. CDR3 length equals 14 residues. Trimming took 2 bases from V and 10 from J, leaving 17 bases between them. Germline V lookup: CDR1 LGHNA, CDR2 YNFKEQ. CDR3 bases: TGTGCCAGCAGCCAAAGGCGTCCCTCCGGTGGAGCTTTCTTT. Its protein is CASSQRRPSGGAFF.

The rearrangement uses TRBV18 and TRBJ2-1, with TRBD1 matching over 9 bases. Germline trimming cut 3 bases from V and 8 bases from J; bases unmatched to any gene: 8. The germline V gene encodes CDR1 KGHSH and CDR2 LQKENI. This CDR3 is 15 amino acids long. For the CDR3, the DNA is TGTGCCAGCTCACCGCCGGGACAGGGTTATTATGAGCAGTTCTTC. This translates into CASSPPGQGYYEQFF.

This clone was picked up one time. The chain combines TRBV28 with TRBJ1-5, with a possible D match to TRBD1 (5 bases). The V end was cut by 4 bases, the J end by 2 bases, with 18 bases between. In germline, CDR1 is MDHEN, CDR2 SYDVKM. The CDR3 runs 17 residues. DNA of the CDR3: TGTGCCAGCAGTTCCCTATCTTGGGGCTTCGGCAATCAGCCCCAGCATTTT. It translates to CASSSLSWGFGNQPQHF.

This chain connects TRBV5-4 to TRBJ2-3, with 9 bases identical to TRBD1. CDR1 is SGHNT, CDR2 YYREEE, per germline (reference sequence). Germline trimming cut 4 bases from V and 3 bases from J; bases unmatched to any gene: 3. This CDR3 region has 14 residues. CDR3 in amino acids: CASSQDRGTDTQYF. The CDR3 nucleotides are TGTGCCAGCAGCCAGGACAGGGGAACAGATACGCAGTATTTT.

The V and J genes are TRBV19 and TRBJ2-3; D possibly corresponds to TRBD2 (8 bases). The CDR3 spans 16 residues. Germline V gives CDR1 LNHDA, CDR2 SQIVND (reference sequence). V shed 10 bases and J shed 1 base, with 21 bases lying between them. CDR3 bases: TGTGCCACTACCAAGCGGGGGACAGCAGGCACAGATACGCAGTATTTT. Translation gives CATTKRGTAGTDTQYF.

This sequence joins TRBV4-1 and TRBJ2-3; TRBD2 matches at 12 bases. After removal of 1 base from V and 6 bases from J, the junction contained 8 bases not matched to a gene. Germline V gene data show CDR1 as MGHRA and CDR2 as YSYEKL. The CDR3 loop spans 17 amino acids. The CDR3 loop reads CASSQAPSGGGADTQYF. The CDR3 DNA reads TGCGCCAGCAGCCAAGCCCCTAGCGGGGGGGGTGCGGATACGCAGTATTTT.

The genes are TRBV11-2 and TRBJ1-1; perhaps TRBD1 as D (5 bases). The CDR3 contains 16 residues. Trimming left V 4 bases short and J 0 bases short, with 15 bases between. Germline assignment: CDR1 SGHAT and CDR2 FQNNGV. The CDR3 protein is CASSYPRWGLNTEAFF. CDR3 in DNA: TGTGCCAGCAGCTACCCGCGGTGGGGGTTGAACACTGAAGCTTTCTTT.

V usage is TRBV7-2 and J usage is TRBJ2-3, with 9 bases identical to TRBD2. Germline lookup yields CDR1 SGHTA and CDR2 FQGNSA. This CDR3 is built from 17 residues. Trimming removed 1 base from V and 5 bases from J; junction bases left unmatched: 10. CDR3 nucleotides: TGTGCCAGCAGCTTAGGATGGGGCGGGGGGGCCGAAGATACGCAGTATTTT. Translated: CASSLGWGGGAEDTQYF.

The V call is TRBV10-3, the J call TRBJ2-2; 7 bases match TRBD1. The CDR3 is made up of 16 amino acids. CDR1 is ENHRY, CDR2 SYGVKD, per germline. V lost 11 bases to trimming and J lost 3 bases; unmatched junction nucleotides: 15. The CDR3 protein is CAVAVFGQVDTGELFF. In nucleotides, the CDR3 is TGTGCCGTCGCAGTATTCGGACAGGTTGACACCGGGGAGCTGTTTTTT.

J is TRBJ2-3 and V is TRBV4-2; D remains unclear. Trimming shortened V by 3 bases and J by 3 bases, and 10 bases separated the two germline ends. CDR3 length: 14 residues. The germline V gene encodes CDR1 LGHNA and CDR2 YNFKEQ. The CDR3 sequence: CASSQDGITDTQYF. CDR3 DNA: TGTGCCAGCAGCCAGGATGGAATTACAGATACGCAGTATTTT.

The chain links TRBV7-3 to TRBJ2-1; 10 positions agree with TRBD2. The CDR3 contains 14 residues. V dropped 3 bases and J dropped 8; count of bases not matched to a gene: 4. The germline V gene has CDR1 SGHTA and CDR2 FQGTGA. CDR3 protein: CASSLIAGGDEQFF. Here the CDR3 DNA reads TGTGCCAGCAGCTTGATAGCGGGAGGCGATGAGCAGTTCTTC.

This chain joins TRBV7-2 and TRBJ1-1; maybe TRBD1 (5 bases). The CDR3 has 13 amino acids. V lost 5 bases, J lost 1 base, and 8 bases lay in between. Germline CDR1 is SGHTA and CDR2 is FQGNSA. The CDR3 sequence: CASSNQGNTEAFF. The CDR3 DNA reads TGTGCCAGCAGCAACCAGGGGAACACTGAAGCTTTCTTT.

The chain couples TRBV28 to TRBJ1-1; D is uncertain. The germline V gene has CDR1 MDHEN and CDR2 SYDVKM. Trimming removed 8 bases from V and 0 bases from J, with 4 bases in between. This CDR3 is built from 11 residues. DNA of the CDR3: TGTGCCAGCCAGCTGAACACTGAAGCTTTCTTT. Encoded protein: CASQLNTEAFF.

The chain employs TRBV12-3 or TRBV12-4 and TRBJ2-1; D is possibly TRBD2 (5 bases). Trimming took 5 bases from V and 12 from J, leaving 11 bases between them. The CDR3 has 11 amino acids. CDR3 nucleotide sequence: TGTGCCAGCAGTCTCCCCGAGGGGCAGTTCTTC. This translates into CASSLPEGQFF.

V gene TRBV28 combines with J gene TRBJ1-5, with 8 positions matching TRBD1. The CDR3 is made up of 16 amino acids. Germline values: CDR1 MDHEN, CDR2 SYDVKM. After removal of 5 bases from V and 0 bases from J, the junction contained 6 bases not matched to a gene. This chain's CDR3 is CASSPPTGASNQPQHF. In nucleotides, the CDR3 is TGTGCCAGCAGTCCCCCGACAGGGGCTAGCAATCAGCCCCAGCATTTT.